Following are 4 T cell receptor beta chains from one sample sequenced in a study of cytomegalovirus exposure and HLA in healthy donors. Sequenced by immunoSEQ multiplex PCR; TCRdb stores in-frame clones only, minus some. There are a few hundred thousand clones in the sample; approximately 83% occur only once, and 1% lies in the top ten. The sequenced sample was PBMCs. The source of these receptors is a woman under 30 in good health and CMV-seronegative.

This chain uses TRBV6-1 with TRBJ1-4; tentatively, D is TRBD1 (6 bases). The germline V gene encodes CDR1 MNHNS and CDR2 SASEGT. Trimming pared 8 bases from V and 4 bases from J, leaving 14 bases between. This CDR3 comprises 14 residues. The DNA of the CDR3 is TGTGCCAGCGGACTTCGGACAGTTAATGAAAAACTGTTTTTT. Residues: CASGLRTVNEKLFF.

This clone was detected only a few times. V and J are TRBV30 and TRBJ1-2; D unresolved. Between the trimmed V and J ends, which lost 3 bases and 3 bases, there was a span of 5 bases. Looked up from germline, CDR1 is GTSNPN and CDR2 is SVGIG (reference sequence). CDR3 length: 11 residues. CDR3 sequence: CAWRPDYGYTF. The CDR3 region has the DNA TGTGCCTGGAGGCCGGACTATGGCTACACCTTC.

The chain combines TRBV30 with TRBJ1-2; the D gene is possibly TRBD1 (6 bases). CDR3 length: 11 amino acids. Per germline, CDR1 GTSNPN and CDR2 SVGIG (reference sequence). The V gene lost 6 bases and the J gene lost 10 bases, with 15 bases spanning the gap. CDR3 residues: CACTNRAAYTF. DNA for the CDR3: TGTGCCTGTACCAACAGGGCGGCCTACACCTTC. Supplemented by reference TRBV30 and TRBJ1-2, the full variable domain reads SQTIHQWPATLVQPVGSPLSLECTVEGTSNPNLYWYRQAAGRGLQLLFYSVGIGQISSEVPQNLSASRPQDRQFILSSKKLLLSDSGFYLCACTNRAAYTFGSGTRLTVV.

J is TRBJ2-7 and V is TRBV10-3, with 9 bases identical to TRBD2. The J segment lost 8 bases and the V segment lost 7 bases, leaving 12 bases of the junction unmatched. Germline lookup yields CDR1 ENHRY and CDR2 SYGVKD. This CDR3 comprises 14 residues. Here the CDR3 DNA reads TGTGCCATCATGGGCGGGAGGGCTGATGGCAAGCAGTACTTC. Protein sequence: CAIMGGRADGKQYF.